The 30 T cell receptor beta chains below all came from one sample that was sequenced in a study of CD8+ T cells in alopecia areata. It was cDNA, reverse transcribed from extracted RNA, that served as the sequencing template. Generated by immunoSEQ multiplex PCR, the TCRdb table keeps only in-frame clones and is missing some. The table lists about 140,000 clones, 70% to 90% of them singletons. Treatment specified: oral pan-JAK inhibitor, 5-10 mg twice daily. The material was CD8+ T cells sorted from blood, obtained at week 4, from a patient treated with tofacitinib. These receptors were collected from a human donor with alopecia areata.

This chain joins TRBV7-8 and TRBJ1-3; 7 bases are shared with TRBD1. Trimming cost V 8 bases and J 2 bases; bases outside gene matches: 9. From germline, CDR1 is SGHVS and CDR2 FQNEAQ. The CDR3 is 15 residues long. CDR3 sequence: CASRTLQGTGNTIYF. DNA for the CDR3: TGTGCCAGCCGCACCTTACAGGGGACTGGAAACACCATATATTTT.

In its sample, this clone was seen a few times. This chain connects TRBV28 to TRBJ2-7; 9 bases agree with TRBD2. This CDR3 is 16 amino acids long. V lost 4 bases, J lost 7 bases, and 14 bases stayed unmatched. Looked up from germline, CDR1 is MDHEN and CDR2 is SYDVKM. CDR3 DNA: TGTGCCAGCAGTTCACTCCAGCGGGAGGACGTGGATGAGCAGTACTTC. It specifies CASSSLQREDVDEQYF.

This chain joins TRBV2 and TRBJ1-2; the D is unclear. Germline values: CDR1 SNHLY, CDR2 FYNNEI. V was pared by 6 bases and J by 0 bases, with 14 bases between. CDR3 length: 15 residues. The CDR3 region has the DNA TGTGCCAGCAGCCCCGAAGGGCTGTCTAACTATGGCTACACCTTC. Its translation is CASSPEGLSNYGYTF.

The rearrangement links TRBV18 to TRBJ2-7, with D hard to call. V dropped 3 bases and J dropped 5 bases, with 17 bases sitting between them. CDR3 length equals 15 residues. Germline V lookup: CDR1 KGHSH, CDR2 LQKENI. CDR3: CASSPLTMAPHEQYF. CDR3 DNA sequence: TGTGCCAGCTCACCCCTGACGATGGCCCCCCACGAGCAGTACTTC.

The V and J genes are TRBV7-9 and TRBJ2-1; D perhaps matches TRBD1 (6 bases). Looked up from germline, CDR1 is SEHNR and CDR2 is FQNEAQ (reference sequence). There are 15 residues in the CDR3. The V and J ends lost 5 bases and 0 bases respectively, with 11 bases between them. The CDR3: CASSRTASSYNEQFF. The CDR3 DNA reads TGTGCCAGCAGCCGGACAGCGAGCTCCTACAATGAGCAGTTCTTC.

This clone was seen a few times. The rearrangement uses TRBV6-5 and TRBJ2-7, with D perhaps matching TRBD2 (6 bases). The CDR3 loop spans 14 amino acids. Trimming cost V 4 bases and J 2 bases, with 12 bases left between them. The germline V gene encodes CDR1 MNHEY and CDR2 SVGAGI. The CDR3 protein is CASSSSGLTYEQYF. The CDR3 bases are TGTGCCAGCAGTTCGAGCGGGCTAACCTACGAGCAGTACTTC.

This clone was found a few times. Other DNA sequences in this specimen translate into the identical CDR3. CDR3: CASSSDSSYEQYF. The CDR3 DNA reads TGTGCCAGCAGTTCGGACAGTTCCTACGAGCAGTACTTC. The V and J genes are TRBV27 and TRBJ2-7, with a possible D match to TRBD1 (6 bases). Germline CDR1 is MNHEY and CDR2 is SMNVEV (reference sequence). This CDR3 region has 13 residues. Trimming removed 4 bases from V and 1 base from J, with 8 bases in between.

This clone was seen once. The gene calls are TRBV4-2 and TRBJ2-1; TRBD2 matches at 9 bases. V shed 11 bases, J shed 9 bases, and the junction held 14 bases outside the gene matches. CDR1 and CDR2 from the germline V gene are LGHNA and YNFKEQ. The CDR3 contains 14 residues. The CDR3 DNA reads TGTGCCCTCCCCCGGCATGCGGGAGGGGGTGAGCAGTTCTTC. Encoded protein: CALPRHAGGGEQFF.

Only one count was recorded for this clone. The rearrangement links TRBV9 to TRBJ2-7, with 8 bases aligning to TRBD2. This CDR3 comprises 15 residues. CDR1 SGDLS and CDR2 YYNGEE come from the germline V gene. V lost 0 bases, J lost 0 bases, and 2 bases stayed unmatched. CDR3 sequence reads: CASSVGSGSSYEQYF. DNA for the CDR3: TGTGCCAGCAGCGTAGGGAGCGGGAGCTCCTACGAGCAGTACTTC.

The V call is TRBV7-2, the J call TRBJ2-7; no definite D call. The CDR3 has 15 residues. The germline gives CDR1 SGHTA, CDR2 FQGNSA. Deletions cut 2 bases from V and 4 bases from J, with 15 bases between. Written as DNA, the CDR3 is TGTGCCAGCAGCTTATTAGTGGCGAGTCGGTACGAGCAGTACTTC. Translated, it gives CASSLLVASRYEQYF.

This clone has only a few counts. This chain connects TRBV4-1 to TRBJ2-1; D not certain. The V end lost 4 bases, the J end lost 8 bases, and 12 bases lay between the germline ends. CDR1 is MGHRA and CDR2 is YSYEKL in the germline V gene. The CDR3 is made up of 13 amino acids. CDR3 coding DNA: TGCGCCAGCAGCCCTCCGGGTAAGGATGAGCAGTTCTTC. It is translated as CASSPPGKDEQFF.

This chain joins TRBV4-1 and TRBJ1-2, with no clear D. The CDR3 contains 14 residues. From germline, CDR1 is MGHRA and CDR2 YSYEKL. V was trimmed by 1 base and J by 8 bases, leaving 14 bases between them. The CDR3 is CASSQVSGLDGYTF. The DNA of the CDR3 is TGCGCCAGCAGCCAAGTGTCTGGACTTGACGGCTACACCTTC.

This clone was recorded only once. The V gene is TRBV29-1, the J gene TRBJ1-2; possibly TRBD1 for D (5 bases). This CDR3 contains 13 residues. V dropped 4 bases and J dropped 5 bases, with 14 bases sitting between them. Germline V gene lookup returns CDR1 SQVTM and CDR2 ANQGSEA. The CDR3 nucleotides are TGCAGCGTTGTCAGGGCCTTTCAGTATGGCTACACCTTC. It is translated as CSVVRAFQYGYTF.

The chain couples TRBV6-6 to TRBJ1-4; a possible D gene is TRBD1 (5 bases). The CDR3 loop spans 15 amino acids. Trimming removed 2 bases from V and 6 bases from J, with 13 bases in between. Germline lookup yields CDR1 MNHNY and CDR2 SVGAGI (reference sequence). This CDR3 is CASSYRDPNHEKLFF. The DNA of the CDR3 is TGTGCCAGCAGTTACCGGGACCCGAACCATGAAAAACTGTTTTTT.

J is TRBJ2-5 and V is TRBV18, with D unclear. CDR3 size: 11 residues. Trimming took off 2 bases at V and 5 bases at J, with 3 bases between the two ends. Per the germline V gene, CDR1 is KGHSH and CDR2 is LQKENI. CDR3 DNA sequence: TGTGCCAGCTCACCATGGGAGACCCAGTACTTC. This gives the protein CASSPWETQYF. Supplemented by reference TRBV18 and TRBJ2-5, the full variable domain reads NAGVMQNPRHLVRRRGQEARLRCSPMKGHSHVYWYRQLPEEGLKFMVYLQKENIIDESGMPKERFSAEFPKEGPSILRIQQVVRGDSAAYFCASSPWETQYFGPGTRLLVL.

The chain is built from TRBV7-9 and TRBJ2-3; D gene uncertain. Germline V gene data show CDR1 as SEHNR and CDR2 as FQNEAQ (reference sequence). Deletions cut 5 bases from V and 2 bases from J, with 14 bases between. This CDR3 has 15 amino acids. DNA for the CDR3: TGTGCCAGCAGCCACCACCGGACGGCCACAGATACGCAGTATTTT. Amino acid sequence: CASSHHRTATDTQYF.

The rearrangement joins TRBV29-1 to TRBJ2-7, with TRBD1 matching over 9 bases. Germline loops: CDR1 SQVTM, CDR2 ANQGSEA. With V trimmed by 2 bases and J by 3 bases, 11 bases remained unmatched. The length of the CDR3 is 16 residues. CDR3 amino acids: CSVEWSGQGIYYEQYF. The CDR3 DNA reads TGCAGCGTTGAATGGTCGGGACAGGGAATTTACTACGAGCAGTACTTC.

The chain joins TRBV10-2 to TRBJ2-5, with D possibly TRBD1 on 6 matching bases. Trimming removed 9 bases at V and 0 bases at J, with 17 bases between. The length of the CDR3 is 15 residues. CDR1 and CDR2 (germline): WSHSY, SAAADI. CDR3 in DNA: TGCGCCAGTCAGTACCGGGACACCCACCAAGAGACCCAGTACTTC. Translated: CASQYRDTHQETQYF.

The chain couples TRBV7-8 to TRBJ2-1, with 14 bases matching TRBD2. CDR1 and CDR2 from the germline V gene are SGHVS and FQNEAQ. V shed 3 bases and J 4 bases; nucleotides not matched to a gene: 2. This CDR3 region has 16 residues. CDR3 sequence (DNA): TGTGCCAGCAGCTTGGGACTAGCGGGAGCTTACAATGAGCAGTTCTTC. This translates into CASSLGLAGAYNEQFF.

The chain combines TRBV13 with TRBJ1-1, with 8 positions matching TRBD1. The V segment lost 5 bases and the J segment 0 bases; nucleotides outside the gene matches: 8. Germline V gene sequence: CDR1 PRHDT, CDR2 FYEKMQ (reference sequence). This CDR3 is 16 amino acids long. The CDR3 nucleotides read TGTGCCAGCAGCCACCCCAGGGGGCAGCTGAACACTGAAGCTTTCTTT. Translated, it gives CASSHPRGQLNTEAFF.

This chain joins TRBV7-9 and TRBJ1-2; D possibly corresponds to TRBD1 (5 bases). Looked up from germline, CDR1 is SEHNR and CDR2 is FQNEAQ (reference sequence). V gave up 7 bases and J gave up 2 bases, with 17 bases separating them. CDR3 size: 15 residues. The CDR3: CASNPLGGANYGYTF. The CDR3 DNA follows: TGTGCCAGCAACCCCCTGGGGGGTGCGAACTATGGCTACACCTTC.

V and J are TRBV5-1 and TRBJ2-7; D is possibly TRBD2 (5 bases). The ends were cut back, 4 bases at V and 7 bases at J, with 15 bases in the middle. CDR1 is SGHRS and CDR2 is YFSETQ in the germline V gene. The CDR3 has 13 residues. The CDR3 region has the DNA TGCGCCAGCAGCCCCTGGGGAGCCAGTGAGCAGTACTTC. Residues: CASSPWGASEQYF.

CDR3 sequence reads: CATDPGLADEQFF. DNA for the CDR3: TGTGCCACCGATCCGGGACTAGCAGATGAGCAGTTCTTC. This chain joins TRBV25-1 and TRBJ2-1; 9 nucleotides match TRBD2. Germline CDR1 MGHDK, CDR2 SYGVNS. This CDR3 contains 13 residues. V shed 10 bases, J shed 8 bases, and the junction held 9 bases outside the gene matches.

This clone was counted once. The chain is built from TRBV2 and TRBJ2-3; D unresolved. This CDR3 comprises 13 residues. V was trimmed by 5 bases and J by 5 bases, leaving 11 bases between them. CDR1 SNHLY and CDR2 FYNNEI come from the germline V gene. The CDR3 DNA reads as TGTGCCAGCAGTCATGACGTGAGAGATACGCAGTATTTT. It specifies CASSHDVRDTQYF. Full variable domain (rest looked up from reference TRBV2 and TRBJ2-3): EPEVTQTPSHQVTQMGQEVILRCVPISNHLYFYWYRQILGQKVEFLVSFYNNEISEKSEIFDDQFSVERPDGSNFTLKIRSTKLEDSAMYFCASSHDVRDTQYFGPGTRLTVL.

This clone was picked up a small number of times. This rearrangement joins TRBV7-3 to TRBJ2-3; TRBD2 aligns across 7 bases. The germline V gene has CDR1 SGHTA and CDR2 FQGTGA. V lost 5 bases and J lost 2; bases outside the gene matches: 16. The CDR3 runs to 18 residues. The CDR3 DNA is TGTGCCAGCAGCCTACAACCCCCCTCAGCGGGACTCACAGATACGCAGTATTTT. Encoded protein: CASSLQPPSAGLTDTQYF.

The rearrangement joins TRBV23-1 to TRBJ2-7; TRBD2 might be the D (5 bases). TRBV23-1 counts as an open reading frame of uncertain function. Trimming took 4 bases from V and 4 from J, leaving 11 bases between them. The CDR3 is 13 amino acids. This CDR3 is CASSRGRGYEQYF. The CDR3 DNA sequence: TGCGCCAGCAGTCGCGGCAGAGGGTACGAGCAGTACTTC.

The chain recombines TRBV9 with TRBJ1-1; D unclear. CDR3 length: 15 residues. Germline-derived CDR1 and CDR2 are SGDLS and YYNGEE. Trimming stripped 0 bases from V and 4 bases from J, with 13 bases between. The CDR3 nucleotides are TGTGCCAGCAGCGTAGATTGGGGTTACGCCACTGAAGCTTTCTTT. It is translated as CASSVDWGYATEAFF.

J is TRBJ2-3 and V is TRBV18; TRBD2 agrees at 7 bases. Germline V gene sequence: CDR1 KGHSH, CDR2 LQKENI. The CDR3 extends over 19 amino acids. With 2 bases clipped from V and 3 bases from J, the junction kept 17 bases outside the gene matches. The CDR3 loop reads CASSPGHPSFGRETDTQYF. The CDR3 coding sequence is TGTGCCAGCTCACCAGGGCATCCGTCGTTCGGGCGGGAGACAGATACGCAGTATTTT.

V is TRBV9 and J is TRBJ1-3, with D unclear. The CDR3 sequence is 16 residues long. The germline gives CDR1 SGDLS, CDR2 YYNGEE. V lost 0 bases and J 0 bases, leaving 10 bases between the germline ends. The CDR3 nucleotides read TGTGCCAGCAGCGTAGACGGTTCACCCTCTGGAAACACCATATATTTT. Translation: CASSVDGSPSGNTIYF. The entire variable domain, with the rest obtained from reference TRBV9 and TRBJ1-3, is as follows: DSGVTQTPKHLITATGQRVTLRCSPRSGDLSVYWYQQSLDQGLQFLIQYYNGEERAKGNILERFSAQQFPDLHSELNLSSLELGDSALYFCASSVDGSPSGNTIYFGEGSWLTVV.

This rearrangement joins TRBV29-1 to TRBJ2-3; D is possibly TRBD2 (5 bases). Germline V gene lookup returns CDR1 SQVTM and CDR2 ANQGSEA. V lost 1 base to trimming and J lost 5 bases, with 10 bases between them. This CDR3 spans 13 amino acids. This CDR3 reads CSVEGLGVDTQYF. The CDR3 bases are TGCAGCGTTGAAGGTCTGGGAGTAGATACGCAGTATTTT.